The present entry profiles one TCR beta chain with its context. This entry comes from a study of control samples from healthy donors and cancer patients. Sequencing was performed with immunoSEQ multiplex PCR; in TCRdb, only in-frame clones are kept and a portion is missing. The sample has about 140,000 clones, 94% seen once. Sequences were obtained from blood. This receptor was identified in a man in his forties or fifties in good health.

Written as DNA, the CDR3 is TGTGCCAGCAGCGTAGGTACTCACCTTGGCTACACCTTC. Its protein is CASSVGTHLGYTF. V gene TRBV9 combines with J gene TRBJ1-2; D is ambiguous. CDR1 SGDLS and CDR2 YYNGEE come from the germline V gene. This CDR3 is 13 amino acids long. V lost 0 bases to trimming and J lost 7 bases, with 10 bases between them.